Given below is one T cell receptor (beta chain) in context. Its antigen remains unidentified. Qualities for individual bases were not recorded, and no much larger clone is one base off. From its cysteine to its phenylalanine, the CDR3 spans 14 amino acids. Only the CDR3 DNA stays, 42 bases, in frame from base 1. In the germline V gene (reference sequence), CDR1 corresponds to DFQATT and CDR2 to SNEGSKA. The junction shows trimming of 1 base on V and 5 bases on J, and the gene matches do not reach 3 bases of it. The source of the sample is a study of blood T cells in healthy people across ages (dated by TCRdb to between 2014 and 2016). Looking at the study overall: In model experiments, template switching captured roughly one uniquely barcoded TCR beta cDNA molecule for every two T cells. Age-related changes in TCR beta repertoire diversity were measured in the study by deep sequencing normalized with unique cDNA molecular identifiers. Donors were grouped into four age groups: young (average roughly 17 years), middle-aged (around 39), aged (around 60) and long-lived (approximately 81). To avoid experimental bias, donors of different ages were randomly spread across the sequencing lanes. Two additional independent replicas of 1 million unique cDNA reads from the same blood draw were analyzed for two donors (one aged 18 to 30 and one aged 80 or older). Beyond this particular receptor, the publication reports: Since profiling was done on bulk unsorted PBMCs, naive and antigen-experienced compartments could not be conclusively compared. The CMV infection status of donors was not known, potentially confounding age-related changes in expanded clonotypes. Compared with the aged group, more naive CD4+ T cells, fewer expanded clones and increased TCR diversity were shown by the long-lived group, suggesting age selection. Observed TCR beta diversity per million T cells fell roughly linearly with age, and a significant reduction was already apparent by age about 36. Observed TCR beta diversity correlated strongly with the percentage of naive T cells measured by flow cytometry. Estimates of total diversity based on one million sequenced T cells were considered lower bounds and underestimates.

The roughly 39 donors, aged about 6 to 100 years, were systemically healthy Caucasian individuals from Russia. Each donor gave 8 to 10 milliliters of peripheral blood, collected into EDTA-treated Vacutainer tubes. Ficoll-Paque density-gradient centrifugation was used to isolate PBMCs, with at least 7 million per sample. Trizol reagent was used to extract total RNA from PBMCs, with at least 5.5 micrograms per sample. Naive CD45RAhigh/CD27high T cell percentages were measured by flow cytometry on a PBMC aliquot from every donor. Libraries were built with 5' RACE. The sequencing machine was an Illumina HiSeq 2500. A second roughly 6 to 11 cycle PCR used a sample-barcoded 5' primer and a J-beta primer mix. Each TCR beta cDNA molecule received a unique molecular identifier from a template-switch 5' adaptor carrying 12 random nucleotides. Each sample yielded at least 2.5 million CDR3-containing paired-end reads. All of the RNA was converted into first-strand cDNA using the Mint cDNA synthesis kit, with a TRBC-specific oligonucleotide serving as the primer. After uracil-DNA glycosylase treatment, a first 18-cycle PCR used universal primers M1SS and BC2_uni_R on all cDNA. Per the source publication's procedure: Each sample was normalized by randomly selecting 1 million high-quality reads, each carrying a distinct molecular identifier. Instead of being binned into consensus sequences, reads with shared molecular identifiers were discarded. MiTCR, set to a Q25 quality threshold and the strictest error-elimination algorithm, was used for CDR3 identification, clonotype clustering and error correction. A nonparametric unseen species model with Euler transformation was used to estimate a lower bound on total TCR beta diversity. TCRdb cleaned the public reads at Q25 with fastp, built clones with MiXCR and kept in-frame beta chains. CDR3 protein sequences are deduplicated, and each keeps its most common genes and DNA. The V and J calls were not made by the authors but by TCRdb's processing. Across this sample there are approximately 1,100,000 distinct CDR3 sequences, with roughly 45% seen only once. Approximately 17% of the sample belongs to the ten largest clones.

The chain uses TRBV20-1 and TRBJ2-7; 12 middle bases align to TRBD2. The sample consisted of blood. The receptor comes from a woman aged 55-69 years in good health. The bases read TGCAGTGCTAGAGGGGGACTAGCGGGTGACGAGCAGTACTTC. It encodes CSARGGLAGDEQYF.